A single sample gave rise to the 18 T cell receptor beta chains below, sequenced in a study of blood T cell repertoires in COVID-19. Assay used: immunoSEQ multiplex PCR; TCRdb lists only in-frame clones, some missing. The repertoire holds about 250,000 clones, with 85% as singletons. Sample: peripheral blood. The receptors derive from a man aged 45-65 years with COVID-19, enrolled during active disease.

The rearrangement uses TRBV1 and TRBJ2-3; the D call TRBD2 from the table was never checked on the DNA. TRBV1 is designated a pseudogene. This CDR3 is 16 amino acids long. The DNA of the CDR3 is TGCACCAGCAGCCGGGGAGCGGGGGGCCGCACAGATACGCAGTATTTT. It translates to CTSSRGAGGRTDTQYF.

V gene TRBV10-3 combines with J gene TRBJ1-1; D remains ambiguous. The CDR3 contains 15 residues. The germline V and J ends were trimmed by 4 bases and 0 bases, with 12 bases remaining between them. Germline loops: CDR1 ENHRY, CDR2 SYGVKD. For the CDR3, the DNA is TGTGCCATCAGTGCTCTACAAGACATGAACACTGAAGCTTTCTTT. It encodes CAISALQDMNTEAFF.

The count of this clone is one. The chain uses TRBV2 and TRBJ2-2; 8 bases are shared with TRBD1. J lost 6 bases, V lost 8 bases, and 8 bases had no gene match. The CDR3 contains 14 residues. Germline V gene data show CDR1 as SNHLY and CDR2 as FYNNEI. The DNA of the CDR3 is TGTGCCAGCTACAGGGGGTCTTGGTCCGGGGAGCTGTTTTTT. It codes for CASYRGSWSGELFF.

The V and J genes are TRBV7-3 and TRBJ1-1; unclear D gene. V lost 1 base, J lost 4 bases, and 7 bases lay in between. Germline CDR1 is SGHTA and CDR2 is FQGTGA. The CDR3 loop spans 13 amino acids. Written as DNA, the CDR3 is TGTGCCAGCAGCTTAATTCTAGGCACTGAAGCTTTCTTT. Its translation is CASSLILGTEAFF.

This chain joins TRBV9 and TRBJ1-3; 9 nucleotides line up with TRBD1. V shed 0 bases and J 10 bases; nucleotides not matched to a gene: 8. The CDR3 length is 15 residues. CDR1 is SGDLS and CDR2 is YYNGEE in the germline V gene. CDR3 loop: CASSVEQGAMSTIYF. CDR3 in DNA: TGTGCCAGCAGCGTAGAACAGGGGGCCATGTCGACCATATATTTT.

This rearrangement joins TRBV5-4 to TRBJ1-2; 8 bases map to TRBD1. This CDR3 is built from 14 residues. Germline values: CDR1 SGHNT, CDR2 YYREEE (reference sequence). Unmatched junction bases numbered 6, after V lost 4 bases and J lost 4 bases. The CDR3, as DNA: TGTGCCAGCAGCGCAACAGGGGGTTTCTATGGCTACACCTTC. Encoded protein: CASSATGGFYGYTF.

This chain connects TRBV7-2 to TRBJ2-5; D remains unclear. Germline V gene data show CDR1 as SGHTA and CDR2 as FQGNSA. The ends were cut back, 5 bases at V and 4 bases at J, with 5 bases in the middle. The CDR3 contains 11 residues. The CDR3 region has the DNA TGTGCCAGCAGCGCGCGAGAGACCCAGTACTTC. Translation: CASSARETQYF.

This chain links TRBV2 with TRBJ1-1; the match to TRBD1 covers 7 bases. The J segment lost 4 bases and the V segment lost 4 bases, leaving 12 bases of the junction unmatched. Germline V gives CDR1 SNHLY, CDR2 FYNNEI. CDR3 length: 16 amino acids. As DNA, the CDR3 is TGTGCCAGCAGTGTGTCGGAGGGGGCGATAGGCACTGAAGCTTTCTTT. This translates into CASSVSEGAIGTEAFF.

V is TRBV7-9 and J is TRBJ2-7, with D possibly being TRBD2 (6 bases). The V gene's germline CDR1 is SEHNR and CDR2 FQNEAQ (reference sequence). The CDR3 totals 15 residues. Trimming took off 6 bases at V and 1 base at J, with 16 bases between the two ends. The CDR3, as DNA: TGTGCCAGCAGTCCAGGGATAGCGGCTTCCTACGAGCAGTACTTC. This sequence encodes CASSPGIAASYEQYF.

The chain uses TRBV4-2 and TRBJ2-2, with 12 bases fitting TRBD2. Germline-derived CDR1 and CDR2 are LGHNA and YNFKEQ. The CDR3 has 16 residues. V was clipped by 0 bases and J by 6 bases; unmatched bases: 2. The CDR3 DNA follows: TGTGCCAGCAGCCAAGATCTAGCGGGGGGGCCCGGGGAGCTGTTTTTT. Translation: CASSQDLAGGPGELFF.

The chain is built from TRBV6-5 and TRBJ1-2, with 7 bases that match TRBD1. Germline-derived CDR1 and CDR2 are MNHEY and SVGAGI. J gave up 4 bases and V 6 bases, and 8 bases lay outside the gene matches. CDR3 length: 14 amino acids. CDR3 nucleotide sequence: TGTGCCAGCAGGAGTCTAGGGGGCAGCTATGGCTACACCTTC. It translates to CASRSLGGSYGYTF.

Concerning this clone: At one of its ends the junction is not consistent with the germline gene, which may arise from a read error. The V gene is TRBV6-5, the J gene TRBJ2-1; D is unclear. This CDR3 region has 12 residues. Germline-derived CDR1 and CDR2 are MNHEY and SVGAGI. CDR3 nucleotide sequence: TGTGCCAGCACCCGCGGTGGTCTTGCGCCGATCTTC. This translates into CASTRGGLAPIF.

The CDR3 protein is CASSYLSGANTGELFF. CDR3 DNA sequence: TGTGCCAGCAGCTATTTGAGCGGGGCGAACACCGGGGAGCTGTTTTTT. J is TRBJ2-2 and V is TRBV11-2; 7 bases match TRBD2. Losses at the gene ends were 4 bases for V and 0 bases for J; bases not matched to a gene: 5. CDR1 is SGHAT, CDR2 FQNNGV, per germline. The CDR3 is made up of 16 amino acids. The variable domain in full, completed from reference TRBV11-2 and TRBJ2-2, reads EAGVAQSPRYKIIEKRQSVAFWCNPISGHATLYWYQQILGQGPKLLIQFQNNGVVDDSQLPKDRFSAERLKGVDSTLKIQPAKLEDSAVYLCASSYLSGANTGELFFGEGSRLTVL.

The chain links TRBV4-3 to TRBJ1-2; weak D call: TRBD1 (6 bases). Trimming pared 0 bases from V and 4 bases from J, leaving 12 bases between. From germline, CDR1 is LGHNA and CDR2 YSLEER. This CDR3 comprises 15 residues. For the CDR3, the DNA is TGCGCCAGCAGCCAAGATGGGCAGGGGTTCTATGGCTACACCTTC. The encoded protein is CASSQDGQGFYGYTF.

This chain links TRBV6-1 with TRBJ1-2; no definite D call. Deletions cut 6 bases from V and 7 bases from J, with 9 bases between. Germline loops: CDR1 MNHNS, CDR2 SASEGT. The CDR3 is 11 amino acids. The CDR3 sequence is CASSQVPGYTF. DNA of the CDR3: TGTGCCAGCAGCCAGGTTCCTGGCTACACCTTC.

This chain links TRBV2 with TRBJ2-3; TRBD2 might be the D (5 bases). This CDR3 region has 17 residues. V was trimmed by 1 base and J by 0 bases, leaving 14 bases between them. CDR1 SNHLY and CDR2 FYNNEI come from the germline V gene. CDR3 sequence (DNA): TGTGCCAGCAGTGAAGGTCAGCGGAAAACTAGCACAGATACGCAGTATTTT. Encoded protein: CASSEGQRKTSTDTQYF.

The chain carries TRBV24-1 and TRBJ2-6; D is unclear. V lost 2 bases and J lost 0, with 4 bases in between. The length of the CDR3 is 15 residues. Germline V gene lookup returns CDR1 KGHDR and CDR2 SFDVKD. The CDR3 loop is CATSDSSSGANVLTF. As DNA, the CDR3 is TGTGCCACCAGTGATTCTAGCTCTGGGGCCAACGTCCTGACTTTC.

V gene TRBV5-5 combines with J gene TRBJ2-6; D is ambiguous. CDR1 is SGHKS, CDR2 YYEKEE, per germline (reference sequence). V was trimmed by 3 bases and J by 0 bases, leaving 10 bases between them. The length of the CDR3 is 16 residues. The CDR3, as DNA: TGTGCCAGCAGCTCCCTCTCGGGCTCTGGGGCCAACGTCCTGACTTTC. Amino acid sequence: CASSSLSGSGANVLTF.